This TCR beta chain came from a study of beta chain features in type 1 diabetes. This clone was counted only a few times. The CDR3 consists of 16 residues. Germline V gene data show CDR1 as MGHRA and CDR2 as YSYEKL. V shed 3 bases and J shed 4 bases, with 18 bases lying between them. Expressed TCRB transcripts were sequenced after all isolated RNA was converted to cDNA. Sequencing was performed with immunoSEQ multiplex PCR; in TCRdb, only in-frame clones are kept and a portion is missing. The sample lists 200,000 to 250,000 clones, 12% to 15% occurring once. The gene calls are TRBV4-1 and TRBJ1-2; D gene ambiguous. The sample comprised naive CD4+ T cells from blood. The sequence was collected from a woman in her thirties or forties in good health. The CDR3 region has the DNA TGCGCCAGCAGCCATCTATTAGCGCGGACCTCCTATGGCTACACCTTC. The encoded protein is CASSHLLARTSYGYTF.